This T cell receptor beta chain was captured by sequencing in a study of brain metastases from non-small cell lung cancer. The count of this clone is one. Its antigen is as yet unknown. Study-level results: Compared with primary tumors, brain metastases showed less T-cell infiltration. Compared with their matched primary tumors, approximately 64% of brain metastases showed expanded T-cell clones. TCR repertoires overlapped largely between brain metastases and matched primaries.

Sequencing used immunoSEQ multiplex PCR; TCRdb keeps in-frame clones, though not all of them. The repertoire holds 2,500 or so clones, with roughly 90% as singletons. The V end was cut by 5 bases, the J end by 1 base, with 11 bases between. Germline CDR1 is SGHTA and CDR2 is FQGNSA. The length of the CDR3 is 14 residues. The sequence was collected from a donor over 35 with non-small cell lung cancer. Sequenced sample: primary lung tumor tissue. V and J are TRBV7-2 and TRBJ1-1; maybe TRBD1 (5 bases). In DNA form, the CDR3 reads TGTGCCAGCAGCGAACAGGCTACGAACACTGAAGCTTTCTTT. Translation: CASSEQATNTEAFF.